These T cell receptor beta chains were read from a single sample in a study of CD8+ T cells in alopecia areata. Clones were sequenced by immunoSEQ multiplex PCR, and TCRdb holds only the in-frame ones, with some missing. This table has 200,000 to 250,000 clones, less than 75% appearing once. The starting material was CD4+ T cells sorted from blood, obtained at week 4, from a patient treated with tofacitinib. The receptors here all came from a human donor with alopecia areata. Both conserved end residues are part of each CDR3. A D gene is named only where the DNA matches it firmly. Rows may omit the clone size; those that give it use once, few, many or a size class.

J: TRBJ2-3
V: TRBV4-1
size: .
D: TRBD2
CDR3: CASSQESTSSTDTQYF
DNA: TGCGCCAGCAGCCAAGAATCGACTAGCAGCACAGATACGCAGTATTTT

J: TRBJ2-5
V: TRBV5-1
size: .
D: .
CDR3: CASSPRSSETQYF
DNA: TGCGCCAGCAGCCCCAGGTCATCAGAGACCCAGTACTTC

J: TRBJ2-3
V: TRBV2
size: .
D: .
CDR3: CASSEQGFSADTQYF
DNA: TGTGCCAGCAGTGAACAGGGTTTTTCAGCAGATACGCAGTATTTT

J: TRBJ2-5
V: TRBV15
size: .
D: .
CDR3: CATSRGYGISETQYF
DNA: TGTGCCACCAGCAGAGGTTATGGGATTTCGGAGACCCAGTACTTC

J: TRBJ2-2
V: TRBV30
size: .
D: .
CDR3: CAWSRGPDTGELFF
DNA: TGTGCCTGGAGTCGGGGGCCCGACACCGGGGAGCTGTTTTTT

J: TRBJ2-5
V: TRBV9
size: .
D: .
CDR3: CASSVASGYQDTQYF
DNA: TGTGCCAGCAGCGTAGCTTCCGGCTACCAAGACACCCAGTACTTC

J: TRBJ2-3
V: TRBV7-2
size: .
D: TRBD2
CDR3: CASSLTGGPTDTQYF
DNA: TGTGCCAGCAGCTTAACGGGGGGTCCTACAGATACGCAGTATTTT

J: TRBJ1-4
V: TRBV7-8
size: few
D: TRBD1
CDR3: CASSPINRGGEKLFF
DNA: TGTGCCAGCAGCCCAATAAACAGGGGTGGTGAAAAACTGTTTTTT

J: TRBJ1-1
V: TRBV29-1
size: .
D: .
CDR3: CSVEVNEKAAFF
DNA: TGCAGCGTTGAAGTTAACGAAAAGGCCGCTTTCTTT

J: TRBJ2-3
V: TRBV29-1
size: .
D: .
CDR3: CSVEFGADTQYF
DNA: TGCAGCGTTGAGTTTGGGGCAGATACGCAGTATTTT

J: TRBJ2-7
V: TRBV5-1
size: few
D: TRBD1
CDR3: CASSAGQGSYEQYF
DNA: TGCGCCAGCAGCGCGGGACAGGGCTCCTACGAGCAGTACTTC

J: TRBJ2-1
V: TRBV4-3
size: .
D: TRBD2
CDR3: CASSQVRSGSGGGNEQFF
DNA: TGCGCCAGCAGCCAAGTCCGCTCGGGCAGCGGGGGAGGCAATGAGCAGTTCTTC

J: TRBJ2-3
V: TRBV7-2
size: few
D: .
CDR3: CASSSQGPDTQYF
DNA: TGTGCCAGCAGCTCGCAGGGCCCAGATACGCAGTATTTT

J: TRBJ1-2
V: TRBV15
size: .
D: .
CDR3: CATSRDRGVQHYTF
DNA: TGTGCCACCAGCAGAGATCGTGGCGTCCAACACTACACCTTC

J: TRBJ1-1
V: TRBV10-3
size: .
D: .
CDR3: CAIRGDNTEAFF
DNA: TGTGCCATCAGAGGGGATAACACTGAAGCTTTCTTT

J: TRBJ2-5
V: TRBV9
size: .
D: .
CDR3: CASSGGLQETQYF
DNA: TGTGCCAGCAGCGGTGGGCTACAAGAGACCCAGTACTTC

J: TRBJ1-1
V: TRBV18
size: once
D: .
CDR3: CASSPEVGTEAFF
DNA: TGTGCCAGCTCACCCGAGGTAGGGACTGAAGCTTTCTTT

J: TRBJ2-1
V: TRBV4-3
size: once
D: TRBD2
CDR3: CASSQVGGDSYNEQFF
DNA: TGCGCCAGCAGCCAAGTTGGGGGGGACTCCTACAATGAGCAGTTCTTC

J: TRBJ1-6
V: TRBV30
size: .
D: TRBD1
CDR3: CAWNRGQGSSPLHF
DNA: TGTGCCTGGAATCGGGGACAGGGAAGCTCACCCCTCCACTTT

J: TRBJ1-2
V: TRBV9
size: once
D: TRBD1
CDR3: CASSLRQGNGYTF
DNA: TGTGCCAGCAGCCTAAGACAGGGGAATGGCTACACCTTC

J: TRBJ2-1
V: TRBV29-1
size: .
D: .
CDR3: CSVRAGASSYNEQFF
DNA: TGCAGCGTAAGGGCGGGGGCCAGCTCCTACAATGAGCAGTTCTTC

J: TRBJ1-5
V: TRBV30
size: .
D: TRBD1
CDR3: CASGQGANQPQHF
DNA: TGTGCGTCGGGACAGGGGGCCAATCAGCCCCAGCATTTT

J: TRBJ2-3
V: TRBV29-1
size: .
D: TRBD2
CDR3: CSVSGTSGGADTQYF
DNA: TGCAGCGTATCCGGGACTAGCGGGGGGGCCGATACGCAGTATTTT

J: TRBJ2-7
V: TRBV29-1
size: .
D: .
CDR3: CSVAEGSLRMEQYF
DNA: TGCAGCGTTGCTGAGGGGAGCCTACGTATGGAGCAGTACTTC

J: TRBJ1-6
V: TRBV19
size: few
D: TRBD1
CDR3: CASSIIGTGGSPLHF
DNA: TGTGCCAGTAGTATAATCGGGACAGGGGGGTCACCCCTCCACTTT

J: TRBJ2-5
V: TRBV29-1
size: .
D: .
CDR3: CSVEDRPAYQETQYF
DNA: TGCAGCGTTGAAGATCGGCCCGCGTACCAAGAGACCCAGTACTTC

J: TRBJ1-4
V: TRBV30
size: .
D: .
CDR3: CAWSLGGWNEKLFF
DNA: TGTGCCTGGAGTCTGGGGGGGTGGAATGAAAAACTGTTTTTT

J: TRBJ1-1
V: TRBV15
size: .
D: .
CDR3: CATSRDSNWVPEAFF
DNA: TGTGCCACCAGCAGAGATTCCAATTGGGTTCCTGAAGCTTTCTTT

J: TRBJ2-5
V: TRBV5-1
size: .
D: .
CDR3: CASRLLGSQTETQYF
DNA: TGCGCCAGCAGACTTCTGGGATCCCAGACAGAGACCCAGTACTTC

J: TRBJ2-7
V: TRBV5-1
size: .
D: TRBD2
CDR3: CASSIGTSGIVHEQYF
DNA: TGCGCCAGCAGCATAGGGACTAGCGGGATTGTGCACGAGCAGTACTTC

J: TRBJ1-2
V: TRBV29-1
size: few
D: TRBD1
CDR3: CSVRGAGQEGYTF
DNA: TGCAGCGTTCGGGGAGCGGGACAGGAAGGCTACACCTTC

J: TRBJ2-5
V: TRBV20-1
size: .
D: .
CDR3: CSALQETQYF
DNA: TGCAGTGCCCTACAAGAGACCCAGTACTTC

J: TRBJ2-7
V: TRBV30
size: .
D: .
CDR3: CAWSQLSYEQYF
DNA: TGTGCCTGGAGTCAACTTAGCTACGAGCAGTACTTC

J: TRBJ1-1
V: TRBV4-1
size: .
D: .
CDR3: CASSQQGGGNTEAFF
DNA: TGCGCCAGCAGCCAGCAGGGAGGGGGGAACACTGAAGCTTTCTTT

J: TRBJ1-1
V: TRBV29-1
size: .
D: TRBD1
CDR3: CSVEELQGMNTEAFF
DNA: TGCAGCGTTGAAGAGCTACAGGGGATGAACACTGAAGCTTTCTTT

J: TRBJ1-5
V: TRBV5-6
size: medium-sized
D: .
CDR3: CASSLPGENQPQHF
DNA: TGTGCCAGCAGCTTACCAGGGGAAAATCAGCCCCAGCATTTT

J: TRBJ1-1
V: TRBV4-3
size: .
D: .
CDR3: CASSQEYSNTEAFF
DNA: TGCGCCAGCAGCCAAGAATATTCTAACACTGAAGCTTTCTTT

J: TRBJ1-1
V: TRBV5-1
size: .
D: .
CDR3: CATSQGPHTEAFF
DNA: TGCGCCACTTCTCAGGGGCCGCACACTGAAGCTTTCTTT

J: TRBJ2-7
V: TRBV10-3
size: .
D: .
CDR3: CAIKGSDSYEQYF
DNA: TGTGCCATCAAGGGGAGCGATAGCTACGAGCAGTACTTC

J: TRBJ1-4
V: TRBV4-3
size: few
D: .
CDR3: CASSQLKNEKLFF
DNA: TGCGCCAGCAGCCAACTTAAGAATGAAAAACTGTTTTTT

J: TRBJ1-2
V: TRBV20-1
size: .
D: .
CDR3: CLPDGYTF
DNA: TGCTTGCCTGATGGCTACACCTTC

J: TRBJ2-3
V: TRBV9
size: .
D: TRBD1
CDR3: CASGTGSSDTQYF
DNA: TGTGCCAGCGGGACAGGAAGTTCAGATACGCAGTATTTT

J: TRBJ2-5
V: TRBV7-2
size: .
D: TRBD2
CDR3: CASSLGDGSGGAAETQYF
DNA: TGTGCCAGCAGCTTAGGGGATGGGAGCGGGGGGGCCGCAGAGACCCAGTACTTC

J: TRBJ2-3
V: TRBV13
size: .
D: TRBD1
CDR3: CASSQGAGTDTQYF
DNA: TGTGCCAGCAGCCAGGGGGCCGGGACAGATACGCAGTATTTT

J: TRBJ1-5
V: TRBV14
size: .
D: .
CDR3: CASSQGGRGDQHF
DNA: TGTGCCAGCAGCCAAGGGGGTAGGGGCGACCAGCATTTT

J: TRBJ2-6
V: TRBV6-5
size: once
D: .
CDR3: CASSYEISGANVLTF
DNA: TGTGCCAGCAGTTACGAAATTTCCGGGGCCAACGTCCTGACTTTC

J: TRBJ2-2
V: TRBV4-3
size: .
D: TRBD1
CDR3: CASSLTGGGELFF
DNA: TGCGCCAGCAGCCTAACAGGGGGCGGGGAGCTGTTTTTT

J: TRBJ1-1
V: TRBV5-1
size: .
D: .
CDR3: CASTIDTMNTEAFF
DNA: TGCGCCAGCACAATAGACACGATGAACACTGAAGCTTTCTTT

J: TRBJ2-7
V: TRBV25-1
size: .
D: TRBD1
CDR3: CASTPDRSYEQYF
DNA: TGTGCCAGCACCCCGGACAGGTCCTACGAGCAGTACTTC

J: TRBJ1-1
V: TRBV11-2
size: .
D: .
CDR3: CASSLWGMNTEAFF
DNA: TGTGCCAGCAGCTTGTGGGGGATGAACACTGAAGCTTTCTTT

J: TRBJ2-7
V: TRBV11-2
size: .
D: .
CDR3: CASSLDLSDEQYF
DNA: TGTGCCAGCAGCTTAGATTTGTCAGACGAGCAGTACTTC

J: TRBJ2-3
V: TRBV5-6
size: many
D: TRBD1
CDR3: CASSVQGATDTQYF
DNA: TGTGCCAGCAGTGTTCAGGGGGCTACAGATACGCAGTATTTT